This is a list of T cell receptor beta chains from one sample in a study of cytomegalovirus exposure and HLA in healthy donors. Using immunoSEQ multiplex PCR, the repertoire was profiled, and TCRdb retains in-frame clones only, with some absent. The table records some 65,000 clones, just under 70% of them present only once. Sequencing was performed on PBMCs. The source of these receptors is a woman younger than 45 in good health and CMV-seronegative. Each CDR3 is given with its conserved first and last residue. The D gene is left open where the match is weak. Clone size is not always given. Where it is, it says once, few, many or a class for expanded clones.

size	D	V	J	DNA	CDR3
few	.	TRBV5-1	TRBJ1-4	TGCGCCAGCAGCTTGGCGGGAGGGACAACTAATGAAAAACTGTTTTTT	CASSLAGGTTNEKLFF
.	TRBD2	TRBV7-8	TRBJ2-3	TGTGCCAGCAGCGCTAGGCGGGGGGGCACAGATACGCAGTATTTT	CASSARRGGTDTQYF
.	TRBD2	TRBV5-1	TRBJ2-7	TGCGCCAGCAGCCAAAGACTAGCGGGGAGCTACGAGCAGTACTTC	CASSQRLAGSYEQYF
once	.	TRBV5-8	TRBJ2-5	TGTGCCAGCAGCTATCCGGGACTCCGAGAGACCCAGTACTTC	CASSYPGLRETQYF
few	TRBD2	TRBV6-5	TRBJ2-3	TGTGCCAGCAGTTACTCCTCTAGCGGGGGAGGCGATACGCAGTATTTT	CASSYSSSGGGDTQYF
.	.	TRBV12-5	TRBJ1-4	TGTGCTAGTGGCCTTGACAGTGCGGGGGAAAAACTGTTTTTT	CASGLDSAGEKLFF
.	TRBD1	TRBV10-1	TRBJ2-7	TGCGCCAGCAGTGGGGGCCACGGACAGGGGGAAAGGTACGAGCAGTACTTC	CASSGGHGQGERYEQYF
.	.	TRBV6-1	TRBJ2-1	TGTGCCAGCAGTGACGCGGGGTCCTACAATGAGCAGTTCTTC	CASSDAGSYNEQFF
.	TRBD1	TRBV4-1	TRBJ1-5	TGCGCCAGCAGCCGGACTCCCCCCGGGACAGGGGGCAATCAGCCCCAGCATTTT	CASSRTPPGTGGNQPQHF
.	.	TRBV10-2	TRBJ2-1	TGCGCCAGCAGTGGCCCTCACAGGCTAGATGAGCAGTTCTTC	CASSGPHRLDEQFF
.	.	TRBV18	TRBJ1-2	TGTGCCAGCTCACCCCAGCCGACAGCCCCTTCCTATGGCTACACCTTC	CASSPQPTAPSYGYTF
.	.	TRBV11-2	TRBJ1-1	TGTGCCAGCAGCTTGGGGAGGCTGAACACTGAAGCTTTCTTT	CASSLGRLNTEAFF
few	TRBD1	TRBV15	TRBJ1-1	TGTGCCACCAGCAGAGATTTGGGGGCAGGGGGCGAAAGAAGGACTGAAGCTTTCTTT	CATSRDLGAGGERRTEAFF
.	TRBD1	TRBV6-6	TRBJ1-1	TGTGCCAGCAGACGGGACAGGGGCGCGGACACTGAAGCTTTCTTT	CASRRDRGADTEAFF
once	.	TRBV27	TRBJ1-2	TGTGCCAGCAGTTTATCCCCCGCCAGAGGCTATGGCTACACCTTC	CASSLSPARGYGYTF
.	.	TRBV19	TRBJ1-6	TGTGCCAGTAGTATGTTAAAATCACCCCTCCACTTT	CASSMLKSPLHF
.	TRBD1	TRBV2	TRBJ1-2	TGTGCCAGCAGTGTATTTTTAGGAGACAGGGCTTTTGGCTACACCTTC	CASSVFLGDRAFGYTF
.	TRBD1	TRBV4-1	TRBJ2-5	TGCGCCAGCAGCCAAGGGGGGACAGGGGAGACCCAGTACTTC	CASSQGGTGETQYF
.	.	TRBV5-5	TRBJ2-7	TGTGCCGGAAAGGAGGGACGCGGCTCCTACGAGCAGTACTTC	CAGKEGRGSYEQYF
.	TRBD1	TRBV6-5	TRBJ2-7	TGTGCCAGCAGCCTTACGGGACAGGGGGCTTACGAGCAGTACTTC	CASSLTGQGAYEQYF
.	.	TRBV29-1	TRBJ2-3	TGCAGCGCTGTGCCGGCGGAGTTTAGCACAGATACGCAGTATTTT	CSAVPAEFSTDTQYF
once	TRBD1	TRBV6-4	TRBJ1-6	TGTGCCAGCAGCCCCGGAGGGACAGGGCGTTCACCCCTCCACTTT	CASSPGGTGRSPLHF
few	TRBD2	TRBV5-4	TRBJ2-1	TGTGCCAGCAGCTCCGGGACTAGCGCATACAATGAGCAGTTCTTC	CASSSGTSAYNEQFF
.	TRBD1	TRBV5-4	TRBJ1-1	TGTGCCAGCAGCCTAAACAGGGGGCCGGGCACTGAAGCTTTCTTT	CASSLNRGPGTEAFF
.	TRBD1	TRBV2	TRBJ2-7	TGTGCCAGCAGTCGGGACAGGGGTAGTTACGAGCAGTACTTC	CASSRDRGSYEQYF
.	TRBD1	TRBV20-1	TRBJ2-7	TGCAGTGCAGGACAGGACGAGCAGTACTTC	CSAGQDEQYF
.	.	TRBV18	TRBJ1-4	TGTGCCAGCTCACCCGTCACGGGTGAAAAACTGTTTTTT	CASSPVTGEKLFF
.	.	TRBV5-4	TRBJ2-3	TGTGCCAGCAGCCCAGACAGTAGCACAGATACGCAGTATTTT	CASSPDSSTDTQYF
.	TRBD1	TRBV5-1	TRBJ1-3	TGCGCCAGCAGGGTTGGGGACAGGGCGCCTTCTGGAAACACCATATATTTT	CASRVGDRAPSGNTIYF